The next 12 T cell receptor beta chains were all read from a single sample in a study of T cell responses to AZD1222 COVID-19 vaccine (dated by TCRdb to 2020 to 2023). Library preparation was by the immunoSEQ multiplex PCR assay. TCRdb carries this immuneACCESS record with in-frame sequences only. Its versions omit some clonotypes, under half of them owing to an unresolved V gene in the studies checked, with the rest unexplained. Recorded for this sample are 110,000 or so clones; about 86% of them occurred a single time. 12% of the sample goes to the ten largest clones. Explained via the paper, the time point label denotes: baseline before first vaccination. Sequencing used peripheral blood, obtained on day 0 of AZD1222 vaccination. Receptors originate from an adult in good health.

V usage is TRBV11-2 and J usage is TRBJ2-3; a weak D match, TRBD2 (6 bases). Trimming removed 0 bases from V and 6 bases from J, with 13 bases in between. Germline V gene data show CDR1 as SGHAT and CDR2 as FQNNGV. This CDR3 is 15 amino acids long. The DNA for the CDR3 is TGTGCCAGCAGCTTAGATCCGGGGGTAAGGGATACGCAGTATTTT. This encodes CASSLDPGVRDTQYF.

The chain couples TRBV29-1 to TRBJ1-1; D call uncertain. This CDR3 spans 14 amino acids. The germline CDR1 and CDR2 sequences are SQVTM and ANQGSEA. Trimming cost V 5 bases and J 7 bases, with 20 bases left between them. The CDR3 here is CSVNAKRADGEAFF. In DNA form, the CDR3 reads TGCAGCGTTAACGCCAAGAGGGCTGACGGTGAAGCTTTCTTT.

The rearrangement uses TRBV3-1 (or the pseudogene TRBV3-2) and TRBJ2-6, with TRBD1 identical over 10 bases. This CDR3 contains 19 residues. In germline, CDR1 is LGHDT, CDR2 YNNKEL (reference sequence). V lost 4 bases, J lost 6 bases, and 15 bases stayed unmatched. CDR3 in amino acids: CASSPSGTGVVGEANVLTF. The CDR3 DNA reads TGTGCCAGCAGCCCTTCCGGGACAGGGGTCGTAGGGGAGGCCAACGTCCTGACTTTC.

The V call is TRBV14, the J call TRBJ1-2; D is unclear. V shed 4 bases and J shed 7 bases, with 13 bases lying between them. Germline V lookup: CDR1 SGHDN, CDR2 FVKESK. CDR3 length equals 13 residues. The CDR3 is CASSPQGSRGYTF. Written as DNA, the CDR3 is TGTGCCAGCAGCCCGCAAGGGAGCCGTGGCTACACCTTC.

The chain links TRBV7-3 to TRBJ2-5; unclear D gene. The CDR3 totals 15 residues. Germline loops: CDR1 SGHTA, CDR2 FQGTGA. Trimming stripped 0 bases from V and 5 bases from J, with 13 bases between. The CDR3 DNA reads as TGTGCCAGCAGCTTAACCGGTGGGTTGAGGGAGACCCAGTACTTC. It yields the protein CASSLTGGLRETQYF.

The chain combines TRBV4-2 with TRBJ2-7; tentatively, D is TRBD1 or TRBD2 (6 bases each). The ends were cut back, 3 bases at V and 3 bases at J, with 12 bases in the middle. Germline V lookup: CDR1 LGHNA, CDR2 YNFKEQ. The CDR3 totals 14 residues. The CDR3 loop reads CASSQGAGLYEQYF. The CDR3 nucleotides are TGTGCCAGCAGCCAGGGGGCGGGACTCTACGAGCAGTACTTC.

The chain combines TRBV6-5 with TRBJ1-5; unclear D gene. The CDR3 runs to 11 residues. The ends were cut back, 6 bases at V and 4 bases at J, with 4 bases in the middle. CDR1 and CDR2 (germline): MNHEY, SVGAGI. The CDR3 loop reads CASSANQPQHF. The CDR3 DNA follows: TGTGCCAGCAGCGCTAATCAGCCCCAGCATTTT.

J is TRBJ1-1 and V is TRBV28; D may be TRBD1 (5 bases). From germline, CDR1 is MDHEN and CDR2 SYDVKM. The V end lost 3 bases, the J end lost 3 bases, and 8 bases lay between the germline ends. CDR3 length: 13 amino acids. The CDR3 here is CASSLQGDTEAFF. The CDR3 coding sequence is TGTGCCAGCAGTTTGCAGGGTGACACTGAAGCTTTCTTT.

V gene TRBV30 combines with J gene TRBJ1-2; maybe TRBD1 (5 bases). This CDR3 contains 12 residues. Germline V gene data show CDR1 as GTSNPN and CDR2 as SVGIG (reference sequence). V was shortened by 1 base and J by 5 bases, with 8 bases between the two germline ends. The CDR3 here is CAWSGGHYGYTF. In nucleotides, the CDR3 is TGTGCCTGGAGTGGCGGACATTATGGCTACACCTTC.

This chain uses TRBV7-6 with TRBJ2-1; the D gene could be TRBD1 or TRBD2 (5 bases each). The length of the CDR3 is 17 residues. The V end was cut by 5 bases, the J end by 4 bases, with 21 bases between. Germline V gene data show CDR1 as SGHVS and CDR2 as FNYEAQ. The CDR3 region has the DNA TGTGCCAGCAGCCCTAGCCCTGACAGAGTCAGGTACAATGAGCAGTTCTTC. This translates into CASSPSPDRVRYNEQFF.

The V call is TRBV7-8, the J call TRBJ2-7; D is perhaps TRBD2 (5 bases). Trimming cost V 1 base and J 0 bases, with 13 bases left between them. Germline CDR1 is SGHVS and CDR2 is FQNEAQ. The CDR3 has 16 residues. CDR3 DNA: TGTGCCAGCAGCTTAGTCGGGGTCCTGAGCTCCTACGAGCAGTACTTC. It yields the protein CASSLVGVLSSYEQYF.

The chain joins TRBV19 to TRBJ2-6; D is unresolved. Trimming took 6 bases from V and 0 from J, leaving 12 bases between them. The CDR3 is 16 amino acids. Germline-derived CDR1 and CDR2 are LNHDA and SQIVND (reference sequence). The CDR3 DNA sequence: TGTGCCAGTAGAGAGCAGGCAGTCTCTGGGGCCAACGTCCTGACTTTC. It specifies CASREQAVSGANVLTF.